One sample yielded the 5 T cell receptor beta chains listed below, sequenced in a study of blood T cell repertoires in COVID-19. Data came from immunoSEQ multiplex PCR; TCRdb stores just in-frame clones and leaves some out. The data contain approximately 490,000 clones, 87% of them singletons. Sequencing used PBMCs or T cells enriched from blood (not recorded which). The receptors derive from a woman between 18 and 30 years old who had recovered from COVID-19.

The chain recombines TRBV19 with TRBJ2-5, with D perhaps matching TRBD2 (6 bases). The germline V gene encodes CDR1 LNHDA and CDR2 SQIVND (reference sequence). V dropped 6 bases and J dropped 5 bases, with 13 bases sitting between them. The CDR3 runs 13 residues. CDR3 nucleotide sequence: TGTGCCAGTAGCCGAGCAAGCGGGGAGACCCAGTACTTC. Protein product: CASSRASGETQYF. Variable domain in full (rest from reference TRBV19 and TRBJ2-5): DGGITQSPKYLFRKEGQNVTLSCEQNLNHDAMYWYRQDPGQGLRLIYYSQIVNDFQKGDIAEGYSVSREKKESFPLTVTSAQKNPTAFYLCASSRASGETQYFGPGTRLLVL.

The chain couples TRBV5-1 to TRBJ2-1; TRBD1 might be the D (6 bases). V dropped 4 bases and J dropped 1 base, with 15 bases sitting between them. The CDR3 covers 16 residues. CDR1 and CDR2 (germline): SGHRS, YFSETQ. CDR3 protein: CASSLTPGESYNEQFF. The DNA of the CDR3 is TGCGCCAGCAGCCTCACCCCAGGGGAGTCCTACAATGAGCAGTTCTTC.

V is TRBV5-1 and J is TRBJ1-1, with D maybe TRBD1 (6 bases). The CDR3 runs 18 residues. Trimming took 3 bases from V and 6 from J, leaving 27 bases between them. Germline assignment: CDR1 SGHRS and CDR2 YFSETQ. The CDR3 region is CASSSKVGFEGQGSEAFF. CDR3 in DNA: TGCGCCAGCAGCTCGAAGGTGGGGTTTGAGGGGCAGGGGTCTGAAGCTTTCTTT.

Only a few counts were recorded for this clone. The V call is TRBV3-1 (or the pseudogene TRBV3-2), the J call TRBJ1-2; D possibly corresponds to TRBD1 (6 bases). V was shortened by 11 bases and J by 2 bases, with 12 bases between the two germline ends. Germline lookup yields CDR1 LGHDT and CDR2 YNNKEL (reference sequence). CDR3 length equals 12 residues. CDR3 nucleotide sequence: TGTGCCGTGGGGGCGGAGAACTATGGCTACACCTTC. This codes for CAVGAENYGYTF.

J is TRBJ2-7 and V is TRBV5-6; no definite D call. CDR3 length equals 14 residues. The V end lost 0 bases, the J end lost 5 bases, and 12 bases lay between the germline ends. The germline V gene encodes CDR1 SGHDT and CDR2 YYEEEE. As DNA, the CDR3 is TGTGCCAGCAGCTTGGTATCGGGTTCGGACGAGCAGTACTTC. Protein product: CASSLVSGSDEQYF.